The present entry profiles one T cell receptor (beta chain) with its context. The target antigen is unknown. This sample stems from a study of T cells in Graves' hyperthyroidism and ophthalmopathy. About the study: Once the initial diagnosis was made, peripheral blood was obtained before any treatment.

Between the trimmed V and J ends, which lost 5 bases and 5 bases, there was a span of 15 bases. This CDR3 is 14 amino acids long. CDR1 and CDR2 from the germline V gene are LGHDT and YNNKEL (reference sequence). The study, taken as a whole, reports: Expanded thyroid clonotypes (above 0.001) were mostly also found in blood. Ophthalmopathy got predicted by the model a median approximately 6.3 months before its onset.

Amplified TCR beta CDR3 regions derived from RNA transcripts. With the HTBI primer set, the TCR CDR3 went through a first round of RT-PCR. Using its own MiXCR run on the multiplex PCR reads, TCRdb lists one record per CDR3 protein. Of about 640,000 distinct CDR3 sequences listed, less than 25% are singletons. Diagnosis relied on clinical symptoms, serum thyroxine and TRAb, thyroid ultrasound and orbital computed tomography. This TCR was sampled from a man aged 30 to 39 with Graves' ophthalmopathy. The chain joins TRBV3-1 to TRBJ1-2; the D gene is possibly TRBD1 (6 bases). Material for sequencing was blood. CDR3 sequence: CASSSGQTTYGYTF. The CDR3 DNA reads as TGTGCCAGCAGCTCCGGACAGACAACGTATGGCTACACCTTC.